Included here is one TCR beta chain sequence, with context. Its antigen remains unknown. Each subset's genomic DNA was shared equally among a number of immunoSEQ plates. This table comes from immunoSEQ multiplex PCR, and its TCRdb copy is limited to in-frame clones, with some not included. The sample records millions of clones, over 85% being singletons. This entry is derived from a study of shared clonotypes between healthy human individuals. Study-wide results and caveats: Donor scarcity curtailed the genetic and exposure-history diversity represented herein. Rarefaction curves obtained for sorted subsets showed sequencing incomplete despite large depth. Sharing across four donors was highest in naive CD4 (around 5%) and lowest in memory CD8 (approximately 0.4%).

The germline CDR1 and CDR2 sequences are SGDLS and YYNGEE. With 0 bases removed from V and 3 bases from J, the gap between germline ends came to 10 bases. The length of the CDR3 is 15 residues. The rearrangement links TRBV9 to TRBJ2-1, with D tentatively TRBD1 (5 bases). Sequencing was done on a sample of naive CD4+ T cells from PBMCs. Regarding subset: CD45RA+ positively selected. The sequence derives from a man aged 18 to 30 in good health. Some clones in this sample may be carry-over from other donors' samples. CDR3 protein: CASSVEGRGYNEQFF. For the CDR3, the DNA is TGTGCCAGCAGCGTAGAGGGGCGTGGCTACAATGAGCAGTTCTTC. The full variable domain, rest sourced from reference TRBV9 and TRBJ2-1, is DSGVTQTPKHLITATGQRVTLRCSPRSGDLSVYWYQQSLDQGLQFLIQYYNGEERAKGNILERFSAQQFPDLHSELNLSSLELGDSALYFCASSVEGRGYNEQFFGPGTRLTVL.